Listed here is a single T cell receptor (beta chain). The antigen remains unidentified. This sample was taken from a study of long-term antiretroviral therapy in people with HIV. This was the immunoSEQ v3.0 assay at survey level. Sequencing targeted 40,000-50,000 T-cell genomes per sample. TCRdb's table, derived via immunoSEQ multiplex PCR, lists solely in-frame clones and lacks some. The sample yields 20,000 to 25,000 clones, 82% seen once. Findings and limits, study-wide: Repertoire composition at all time points was dominated by clones that had expanded before ART. Data on ART adherence, viral resistance or therapy changes were unavailable.

Unmatched junction bases numbered 19, after V lost 5 bases and J lost 1 base. In germline, CDR1 is SGHNT, CDR2 YENEEA. The CDR3 is made up of 20 amino acids. PBMC samples from each donor numbered at least one pre-ART and at least two post-ART. This clonotype was obtained from a man aged 40-55 years with HIV. The V gene is TRBV11-3, the J gene TRBJ2-1, with 8 bases aligning to TRBD2. Sequenced here: unsorted PBMCs, sampled less than 2.5 years after starting antiretroviral therapy. CDR3 sequence reads: CASSAPGGLIQRESYNEQFF. DNA for the CDR3: TGTGCCAGCAGCGCCCCAGGTGGGCTTATTCAGCGGGAGTCCTACAATGAGCAGTTCTTC.